This is a list of T cell receptor beta chains from one sample in a study of CD8+ T cells in alopecia areata. Assay: immunoSEQ multiplex PCR; the TCRdb copy retains only in-frame clones and omits some. The sample has 200,000 or so clones, approximately 60% seen once. Sequenced input: CD8+ T cells sorted from blood. Source of these receptors: a human donor in good health. The CDR3 runs from the conserved cysteine through the conserved F or W. A D gene is named only where the DNA matches it firmly. Part of the rows lack a size; the others show once, few, many or a class for expanded clones.

CDR3nt,CDR3aa,j_gene,d_gene,abundance,v_gene
TGTGCCAGCAGCTTGGTCGATCCCTTTGGCTACACCTTC,CASSLVDPFGYTF,TRBJ1-2,.,.,TRBV5-6
TGCAGCGTTGAAGATCCGGAGGGACTAGGCGTCGGTACGCAGTATTTT,CSVEDPEGLGVGTQYF,TRBJ2-3,TRBD2,few,TRBV29-1
TGTGCCAGCAGCTTATCGACCGGAGAAGCTTTCTTT,CASSLSTGEAFF,TRBJ1-1,.,.,TRBV7-9
TGTGCCAGCAGTGAAGCGCTTAGGACTAGCAGGACAGATACGCAGTATTTT,CASSEALRTSRTDTQYF,TRBJ2-3,TRBD2,few,TRBV2
TGTGCCAGCACCCCAGGGGTAAGGAGTTACAATGAGCAGTTCTTC,CASTPGVRSYNEQFF,TRBJ2-1,.,.,TRBV11-2
TGTGCCAGCAGCCTCAGGACAGGGAAGGCCTACGAGCAGTACTTC,CASSLRTGKAYEQYF,TRBJ2-7,TRBD1,.,TRBV13
TGTGCCAGCAGCTCCTGGACTTTTGACTACAATGAGCAGTTCTTC,CASSSWTFDYNEQFF,TRBJ2-1,.,few,TRBV5-6
TGTGCCTCACAGGACACCGGGGAGCTGTTTTTT,CASQDTGELFF,TRBJ2-2,.,many,TRBV13
TGCAGCGTTGAAGAAGGGGTAGGCCGTGGCTACACCTTC,CSVEEGVGRGYTF,TRBJ1-2,.,.,TRBV29-1
TGTGCCAGCAGTTTCCGGATGGGTGAAAAACTGTTTTTT,CASSFRMGEKLFF,TRBJ1-4,.,.,TRBV27
TGTGCCAGCAGCTTACGGGGATTAGGCTCCGGAAACACCATATATTTT,CASSLRGLGSGNTIYF,TRBJ1-3,.,once,TRBV13
TGTGCCAGCAGCTTAGCGCTAGGGCAGGGGGATCAGCCCCAGCATTTT,CASSLALGQGDQPQHF,TRBJ1-5,TRBD1,few,TRBV7-9
TGTGCCAGCAGCCCGCCCCGCGAGGGCTACACCTTC,CASSPPREGYTF,TRBJ1-2,.,.,TRBV11-2
TGTGCCAGCAGCGCACAGTACACCGGGGAGCTGTTTTTT,CASSAQYTGELFF,TRBJ2-2,.,.,TRBV7-2
TGTGCCAGCTCACCACCGACTAGCGGCACCGTGGAGACCCAGTACTTC,CASSPPTSGTVETQYF,TRBJ2-5,TRBD2,few,TRBV18
TGCAGCGTTGCAAGCGGACTGGGACTAGGCAAAAACATTCAGTACTTC,CSVASGLGLGKNIQYF,TRBJ2-4,TRBD2,.,TRBV29-1
TGTGCCAGCAGTGAAGAGGCGGGGAACACTGAAGCTTTCTTT,CASSEEAGNTEAFF,TRBJ1-1,.,once,TRBV25-1
TGCAGCGTTGCGGCGGGTCCGCTCGAGCAGTACTTC,CSVAAGPLEQYF,TRBJ2-7,.,.,TRBV29-1
TGTGCCAGCAGCTTGTGGCTAGCGGGGGGGAACAATGAGCAGTTCTTC,CASSLWLAGGNNEQFF,TRBJ2-1,TRBD2,.,TRBV5-6
TGCGCCAGCAGCCAGGGGGTTTCGGGGGCCAACGTCCTGACTTTC,CASSQGVSGANVLTF,TRBJ2-6,TRBD1,few,TRBV10-2
TGCGCCAGCAGCCAAGTCCGCACAGGGAGCACTGAAGCTTTCTTT,CASSQVRTGSTEAFF,TRBJ1-1,.,.,TRBV4-1
TGTGCCAGCAGTGCCCGACAGGGAGCAGATACGCAGTATTTT,CASSARQGADTQYF,TRBJ2-3,TRBD1,many,TRBV6-4
TGTGCCAGCACGTTAGGGTCTAGAGGCGCAGATGGCTACACCTTC,CASTLGSRGADGYTF,TRBJ1-2,.,once,TRBV9
TGTGCCAGCAGCGTAGCTGTGGATGAAAAACTGTTTTTT,CASSVAVDEKLFF,TRBJ1-4,.,.,TRBV9
TGCGCCAGCAGCCCCCCAGGTGACCAAGAGACCCAGTACTTC,CASSPPGDQETQYF,TRBJ2-5,.,.,TRBV4-1
TGTGCCAGCAGCTTTCGGCGGGGGGCCTACAATGAGCAGTTCTTC,CASSFRRGAYNEQFF,TRBJ2-1,TRBD2,.,TRBV13
TGTGCCAGCAGCTTAGAGGAGGGCTCCTTTTCCTCCTACGAGCAGTACTTC,CASSLEEGSFSSYEQYF,TRBJ2-7,.,.,TRBV13